Listed below are T cell receptor beta chains from one sample, sequenced in a study of cytomegalovirus exposure and HLA in healthy donors. The table came from immunoSEQ multiplex PCR; TCRdb's copy has only in-frame clones and leaves some out. Of about 140,000 clones listed, around 75% are singletons. Input material: PBMCs. Source of these receptors: a man between 35 and 55 years old in good health and CMV-seronegative. Each CDR3 is given with its conserved first and last residue. D genes are given only for firm matches. Clone sizes are given selectively: once, few, many, or a class where the clone is expanded.

V: TRBV5-1; J: TRBJ2-5; D: TRBD1; size: NA; DNA: TGCGCCAGCAGCCGTTCGACAGGGGAAGAGACCCAGTACTTC; CDR3: CASSRSTGEETQYF
V: TRBV9; J: TRBJ1-1; D: TRBD1; size: NA; DNA: TGTGCCAGCAGCGTAGCTACGGGGACAGGGGTACCGAACACTGAAGCTTTCTTT; CDR3: CASSVATGTGVPNTEAFF
V: TRBV27; J: TRBJ2-1; D: TRBD2; size: NA; DNA: TGTGCCAGCAGTTCAGAACAACTAGCGACTGAGCAGTTCTTC; CDR3: CASSSEQLATEQFF
V: TRBV7-2; J: TRBJ2-5; D: NA; size: NA; DNA: TGTGCCAGCAGCTTATCTGAGACCCAGTACTTC; CDR3: CASSLSETQYF
V: TRBV4-1; J: TRBJ1-2; D: NA; size: NA; DNA: TGCGCCAGCAGCCAAGCGGGCCAGGGCCGCCTGAGCTATGGCTACACCTTC; CDR3: CASSQAGQGRLSYGYTF
V: TRBV27; J: TRBJ1-2; D: TRBD1; size: NA; DNA: TGTGCCAGCAGTGAGGAGGGGGCGCGGGGCTACACCTTC; CDR3: CASSEEGARGYTF
V: TRBV19; J: TRBJ1-2; D: TRBD1; size: NA; DNA: TGTGCCAGTACCCCGACAGGGGGCGTCTATGGCTACACCTTC; CDR3: CASTPTGGVYGYTF
V: TRBV29-1; J: TRBJ2-7; D: TRBD1; size: NA; DNA: TGCAGCGTTACCGGGACAGGGGGCCTCGAGCAGTACTTC; CDR3: CSVTGTGGLEQYF
V: TRBV18; J: TRBJ2-5; D: TRBD1; size: once; DNA: TGTGCCAGCTCACCGTTGACAGGGAGTCAAGAGACCCAGTACTTC; CDR3: CASSPLTGSQETQYF
V: TRBV11-3; J: TRBJ2-5; D: TRBD2; size: once; DNA: TGTGCCAGCAGCTTGAGCGGGGGGGCGGAGACCCAGTACTTC; CDR3: CASSLSGGAETQYF
V: TRBV11-2; J: TRBJ1-2; D: NA; size: NA; DNA: TGTGCCAGCAGCTTAGGTGTGAGGGTAGGGGGCTACACCTTC; CDR3: CASSLGVRVGGYTF
V: TRBV6-5; J: TRBJ1-1; D: TRBD1; size: few; DNA: TGTGCCAGCAGTAGATACAGGGGATACACTGAAGCTTTCTTT; CDR3: CASSRYRGYTEAFF
V: TRBV7-9; J: TRBJ2-2; D: NA; size: once; DNA: TGTGCCAGCAGCTTCCGGGACACCCTTACCGGGGAGCTGTTTTTT; CDR3: CASSFRDTLTGELFF
V: TRBV5-4; J: TRBJ2-5; D: TRBD1; size: NA; DNA: TGTGCCGGCAGCTTCTTAGGGACAGTACAAGAGACCCAGTACTTC; CDR3: CAGSFLGTVQETQYF
V: TRBV20-1; J: TRBJ2-5; D: NA; size: NA; DNA: TGCAGTGCTATACTAAAAGAGACCCAGTACTTC; CDR3: CSAILKETQYF
V: TRBV7-9; J: TRBJ2-2; D: TRBD1; size: once; DNA: TGTGCCAGCAGCCCGGGACAGGCGAACACCGGGGAGCTGTTTTTT; CDR3: CASSPGQANTGELFF
V: TRBV7-9; J: TRBJ2-7; D: NA; size: once; DNA: TGTGCCAGCAGCTTATCCCGGGACTTTACCTACGAGCAGTACTTC; CDR3: CASSLSRDFTYEQYF
V: TRBV4-1; J: TRBJ1-5; D: NA; size: NA; DNA: TGCGCCAGCAGCCAATCCGGGGGAGGTAGCAATCAGCCCCAGCATTTT; CDR3: CASSQSGGGSNQPQHF
V: TRBV30; J: TRBJ1-3; D: NA; size: NA; DNA: TGTGCCTGGAGGCGGGGGACGGTCTCTGGAAACACCATATATTTT; CDR3: CAWRRGTVSGNTIYF
V: TRBV9; J: TRBJ2-5; D: TRBD2; size: NA; DNA: TGTGCCAGCAGCGCCCCCGGGACTAGCCGGGAGACCCAGTACTTC; CDR3: CASSAPGTSRETQYF
V: TRBV7-2; J: TRBJ2-2; D: TRBD1; size: NA; DNA: TGTGCCAGCAGCGCTGGACAGGGGGCGCGGACCGGGGAGCTGTTTTTT; CDR3: CASSAGQGARTGELFF
V: TRBV7-8; J: TRBJ2-7; D: TRBD1; size: NA; DNA: TGTGCCAGCAGCTTAAATCTAGGGACAGGCCTCGAGCAGTACTTC; CDR3: CASSLNLGTGLEQYF
V: TRBV4-3; J: TRBJ2-3; D: NA; size: NA; DNA: TGCGCCAGCAGCCAAGCTCCGGTCCCCCCCACAGATACGCAGTATTTT; CDR3: CASSQAPVPPTDTQYF